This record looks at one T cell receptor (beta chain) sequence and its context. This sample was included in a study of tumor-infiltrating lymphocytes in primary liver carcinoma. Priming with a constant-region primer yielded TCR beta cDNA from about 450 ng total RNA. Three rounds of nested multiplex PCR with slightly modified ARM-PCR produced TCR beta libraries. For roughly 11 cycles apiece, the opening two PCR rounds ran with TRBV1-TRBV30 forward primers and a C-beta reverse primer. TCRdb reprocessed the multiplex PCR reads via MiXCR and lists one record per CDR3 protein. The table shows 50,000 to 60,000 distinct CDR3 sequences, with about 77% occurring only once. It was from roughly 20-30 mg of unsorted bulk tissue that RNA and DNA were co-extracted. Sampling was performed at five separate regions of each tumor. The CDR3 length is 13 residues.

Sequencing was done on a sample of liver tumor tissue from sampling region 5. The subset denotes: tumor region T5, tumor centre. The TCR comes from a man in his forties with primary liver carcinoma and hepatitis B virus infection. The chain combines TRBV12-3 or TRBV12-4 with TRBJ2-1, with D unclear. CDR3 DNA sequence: TGTTTCAGCAGTCTTGGCAGAGACAATGAGCAGTTCTTC. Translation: CFSSLGRDNEQFF.